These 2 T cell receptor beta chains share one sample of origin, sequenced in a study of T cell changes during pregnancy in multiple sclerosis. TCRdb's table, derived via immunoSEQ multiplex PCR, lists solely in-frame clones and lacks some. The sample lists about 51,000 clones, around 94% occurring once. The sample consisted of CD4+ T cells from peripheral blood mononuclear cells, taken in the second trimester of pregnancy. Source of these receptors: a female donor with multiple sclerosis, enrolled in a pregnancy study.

CDR3 nucleotides: TGTGCCAGCAGCTTAGGGGGGGGCTCCTACAATGAGCAGTTCTTC. It encodes CASSLGGGSYNEQFF. V gene TRBV7-2 combines with J gene TRBJ2-1; 7 bases are shared with TRBD2. V dropped 1 base and J dropped 0; count of bases not matched to a gene: 0. The CDR3 extends over 15 amino acids. Germline loops: CDR1 SGHTA, CDR2 FQGNSA.

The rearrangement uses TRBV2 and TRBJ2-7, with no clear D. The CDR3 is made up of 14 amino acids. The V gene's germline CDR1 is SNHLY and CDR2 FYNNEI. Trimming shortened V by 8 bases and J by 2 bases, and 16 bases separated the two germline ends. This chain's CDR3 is CASVARPRAYEQYF. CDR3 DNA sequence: TGTGCCAGCGTGGCGCGGCCACGGGCCTACGAGCAGTACTTC.